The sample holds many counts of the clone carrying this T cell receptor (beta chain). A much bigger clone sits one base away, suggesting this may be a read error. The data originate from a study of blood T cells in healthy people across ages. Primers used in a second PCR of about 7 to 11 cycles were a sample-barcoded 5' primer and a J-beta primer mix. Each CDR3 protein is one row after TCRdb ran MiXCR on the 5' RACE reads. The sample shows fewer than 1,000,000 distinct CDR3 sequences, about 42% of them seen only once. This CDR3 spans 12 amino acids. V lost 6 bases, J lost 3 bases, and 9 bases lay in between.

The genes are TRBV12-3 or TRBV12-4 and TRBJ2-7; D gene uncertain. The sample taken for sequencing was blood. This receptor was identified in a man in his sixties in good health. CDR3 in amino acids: CASSPRYYEQYF. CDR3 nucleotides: TGTGCCAGCAGCCCCCGCTACTACGAGCAGTACTTC.